This T cell receptor beta chain was sequenced in a study of cytomegalovirus exposure and HLA in healthy donors. Study-wide findings and caveats: Sequences of the TCR beta chain were said to predict the HLA-A and HLA-B alleles of most subjects accurately.

The V gene's germline CDR1 is SGHDT and CDR2 YYEEEE. V was shortened by 2 bases and J by 2 bases, with 10 bases between the two germline ends. The CDR3 loop spans 14 amino acids. PCR involved 60 Vbeta and 13 Jbeta primers. Some clones are missing from TCRdb's copy, which holds only in-frame ones; the method was immunoSEQ multiplex PCR. The table records around 130,000 clones, around 80% of them present only once. Concerning this clone itself: The antigen is not known.

This clonotype originated in a man in his thirties or forties in good health and CMV-seronegative. Sequencing was carried out using PBMCs. This chain links TRBV5-6 with TRBJ1-2; D is perhaps TRBD1 (5 bases). The CDR3 spells CASSFAGSNYGYTF. The CDR3 DNA sequence: TGTGCCAGCAGCTTCGCAGGGTCGAACTATGGCTACACCTTC.